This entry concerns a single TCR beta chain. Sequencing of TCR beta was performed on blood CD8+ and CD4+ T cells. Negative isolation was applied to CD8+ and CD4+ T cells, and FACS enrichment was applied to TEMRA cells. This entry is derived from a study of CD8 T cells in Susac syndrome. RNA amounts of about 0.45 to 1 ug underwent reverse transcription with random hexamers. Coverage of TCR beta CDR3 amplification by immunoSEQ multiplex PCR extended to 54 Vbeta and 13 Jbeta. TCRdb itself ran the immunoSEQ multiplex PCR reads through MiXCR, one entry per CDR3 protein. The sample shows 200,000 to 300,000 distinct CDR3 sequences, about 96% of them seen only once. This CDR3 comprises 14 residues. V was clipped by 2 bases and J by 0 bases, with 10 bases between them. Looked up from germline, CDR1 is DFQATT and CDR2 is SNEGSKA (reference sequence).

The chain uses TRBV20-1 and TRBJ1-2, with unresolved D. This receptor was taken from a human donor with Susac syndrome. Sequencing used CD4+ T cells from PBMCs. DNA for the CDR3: TGCAGTGCTAGATCCCCAATGGCTAACTATGGCTACACCTTC. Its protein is CSARSPMANYGYTF.